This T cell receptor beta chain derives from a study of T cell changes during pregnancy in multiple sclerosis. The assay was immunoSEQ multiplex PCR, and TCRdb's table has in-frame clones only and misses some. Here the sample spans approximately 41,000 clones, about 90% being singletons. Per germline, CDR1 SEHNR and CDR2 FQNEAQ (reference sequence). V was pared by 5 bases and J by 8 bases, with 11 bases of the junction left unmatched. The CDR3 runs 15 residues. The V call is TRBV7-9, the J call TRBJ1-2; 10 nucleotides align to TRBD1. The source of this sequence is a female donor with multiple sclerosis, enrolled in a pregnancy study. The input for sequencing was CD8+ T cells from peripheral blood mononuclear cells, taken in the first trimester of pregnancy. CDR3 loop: CASSEGTGEVPGYTF. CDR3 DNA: TGTGCCAGCAGCGAAGGGACAGGGGAGGTCCCAGGCTACACCTTC. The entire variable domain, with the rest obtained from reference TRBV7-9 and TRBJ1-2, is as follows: DTGVSQNPRHKITKRGQNVTFRCDPISEHNRLYWYRQTLGQGPEFLTYFQNEAQLEKSRLLSDRFSAERPKGSFSTLEIQRTEQGDSAMYLCASSEGTGEVPGYTFGSGTRLTVV.